A single sample gave rise to the 23 T cell receptor beta chains below, sequenced in a study of shared clonotypes between healthy human individuals. The method was immunoSEQ multiplex PCR; TCRdb's version includes in-frame clones alone and lacks a portion of them. The profile covers more than 2 million clones, with about 94% appearing a single time and roughly 0.13% taken by the ten largest. The material sequenced was naive CD4+ T cells sorted from blood. Subset of the sample: CD45RA+ positively selected. The receptors were gathered from a man younger than 35 in good health.

This rearrangement joins TRBV5-4 to TRBJ2-7; 10 bases are a match to TRBD1. Trimming took 3 bases from V and 2 from J; bases not matched to a gene: 5. The CDR3 spans 15 residues. From germline, CDR1 is SGHNT and CDR2 YYREEE (reference sequence). CDR3 in DNA: TGTGCCAGCAGCTCCCCGGGACAGGGGCCCTACGAGCAGTACTTC. This gives the protein CASSSPGQGPYEQYF.

V gene TRBV6-6 combines with J gene TRBJ1-1, with TRBD1 as a possible D gene (6 bases). In germline, CDR1 is MNHNY, CDR2 SVGAGI (reference sequence). The germline V and J ends were trimmed by 6 bases and 6 bases, with 14 bases remaining between them. The CDR3 totals 13 residues. The CDR3 bases are TGTGCCAGCAGCCCCGGGGGGCTACCTGAAGCTTTCTTT. Residues: CASSPGGLPEAFF.

This chain joins TRBV10-2 and TRBJ1-6; D is uncertain. Trimming left V 3 bases short and J 7 bases short, with 10 bases between. The germline V gene has CDR1 WSHSY and CDR2 SAAADI. This CDR3 has 14 amino acids. CDR3 region: CASSENEGNSPLHF. The CDR3 nucleotides read TGCGCCAGCAGTGAAAACGAGGGAAATTCACCCCTCCACTTT.

The V call is TRBV19, the J call TRBJ1-6; D unresolved. Trimming stripped 7 bases from V and 6 bases from J, with 7 bases between. This CDR3 spans 12 amino acids. Per germline, CDR1 LNHDA and CDR2 SQIVND (reference sequence). The CDR3 loop is CASNSINSPLHF. The CDR3 coding sequence is TGTGCCAGTAATTCGATTAATTCACCCCTCCACTTT. Complete variable domain (other parts from reference TRBV19 and TRBJ1-6): DGGITQSPKYLFRKEGQNVTLSCEQNLNHDAMYWYRQDPGQGLRLIYYSQIVNDFQKGDIAEGYSVSREKKESFPLTVTSAQKNPTAFYLCASNSINSPLHFGNGTRLTVT.

This clone occurred once. The V call is TRBV18, the J call TRBJ1-5; D possibly corresponds to TRBD1 (6 bases). This CDR3 is built from 14 residues. V lost 5 bases to trimming and J lost 3 bases, with 11 bases between them. Per germline, CDR1 KGHSH and CDR2 LQKENI. In DNA, the CDR3 is TGTGCCAGCTCATCACAGGGATACAATCAGCCCCAGCATTTT. Its protein product is CASSSQGYNQPQHF. The full variable domain, with the rest looked up from reference TRBV18 and TRBJ1-5, is NAGVMQNPRHLVRRRGQEARLRCSPMKGHSHVYWYRQLPEEGLKFMVYLQKENIIDESGMPKERFSAEFPKEGPSILRIQQVVRGDSAAYFCASSSQGYNQPQHFGDGTRLSIL.

The rearrangement links TRBV30 to TRBJ1-3; D gene ambiguous. This CDR3 region has 16 residues. Germline-derived CDR1 and CDR2 are GTSNPN and SVGIG (reference sequence). Between the trimmed V and J ends, which lost 5 bases and 3 bases, there was a span of 20 bases. This CDR3 reads CAWESAGRRYGNTIYF. As DNA, the CDR3 is TGTGCCTGGGAGAGCGCCGGGAGACGATATGGAAACACCATATATTTT. The full variable domain, in which reference TRBV30 and TRBJ1-3 provide the parts outside the CDR3, is SQTIHQWPATLVQPVGSPLSLECTVEGTSNPNLYWYRQAAGRGLQLLFYSVGIGQISSEVPQNLSASRPQDRQFILSSKKLLLSDSGFYLCAWESAGRRYGNTIYFGEGSWLTVV.

This sequence joins TRBV2 and TRBJ1-6, with 9 bases that match TRBD1. The CDR3 extends over 15 amino acids. CDR1 and CDR2 from the germline V gene are SNHLY and FYNNEI. V trimming: 6 bases; J trimming: 3 bases; junction bases outside the gene matches: 3. CDR3: CASRGTGNYNSPLHF. The CDR3 DNA follows: TGTGCCAGCAGAGGGACAGGGAACTATAATTCACCCCTCCACTTT.

As concerns this clone: The sample holds other DNA sequences that translate to the same CDR3. V is TRBV28 and J is TRBJ1-6; D uncertain. This CDR3 has 16 residues. Trimming shortened V by 1 base and J by 0 bases, and 7 bases separated the two germline ends. Germline V lookup: CDR1 MDHEN, CDR2 SYDVKM. CDR3 sequence (DNA): TGTGCCAGCAGTTTATTAGGGAGCTCCTATAATTCACCCCTCCACTTT. Translation gives CASSLLGSSYNSPLHF.

The V call is TRBV19, the J call TRBJ2-3, with D possibly being TRBD2 (6 bases). This CDR3 is 12 amino acids long. The ends were cut back, 5 bases at V and 6 bases at J, with 9 bases in the middle. Germline values: CDR1 LNHDA, CDR2 SQIVND (reference sequence). The CDR3 sequence: CASSPGVDTQYF. The DNA of the CDR3 is TGTGCCAGTAGTCCGGGGGTGGATACGCAGTATTTT. Supplemented by reference TRBV19 and TRBJ2-3, the full variable domain reads DGGITQSPKYLFRKEGQNVTLSCEQNLNHDAMYWYRQDPGQGLRLIYYSQIVNDFQKGDIAEGYSVSREKKESFPLTVTSAQKNPTAFYLCASSPGVDTQYFGPGTRLTVL.

In its sample, this clone was seen a few times. This chain links TRBV27 with TRBJ1-6; D may be TRBD1 (6 bases). V gave up 8 bases and J gave up 6 bases, with 11 bases separating them. CDR1 is MNHEY, CDR2 SMNVEV, per germline (reference sequence). The CDR3 length is 13 residues. CDR3 in amino acids: CASYRDTNSPLHF. In DNA form, the CDR3 reads TGTGCCAGCTATCGGGACACTAATTCACCCCTCCACTTT.

With regard to this clone: The same CDR3 can be traced to other DNA sequences in this sample. The chain employs TRBV7-2 and TRBJ2-7, with no clear D. Germline lookup yields CDR1 SGHTA and CDR2 FQGNSA. The CDR3 totals 14 residues. The ends were cut back, 1 base at V and 1 base at J, with 8 bases in the middle. CDR3 sequence (DNA): TGTGCCAGCAGCTTAGTGGGCGGATCCTACGAGCAGTACTTC. Its protein product is CASSLVGGSYEQYF.

The chain employs TRBV27 and TRBJ1-2; perhaps TRBD1 as D (6 bases). Germline CDR1 reads MNHEY; CDR2 reads SMNVEV (reference sequence). This CDR3 contains 14 residues. V was trimmed by 2 bases and J by 6 bases, leaving 13 bases between them. The CDR3, as DNA: TGTGCCAGCAGTTTAGATCGGGGGGCCCATGGCTACACCTTC. Translating it yields CASSLDRGAHGYTF.

CDR3 sequence: CATSTGATSYNEQFF. CDR3 DNA: TGTGCCACCAGCACAGGGGCCACCTCCTACAATGAGCAGTTCTTC. This chain joins TRBV15 and TRBJ2-1; possibly TRBD1 for D (6 bases). The CDR3 runs 15 residues. With 4 bases removed from V and 0 bases from J, the gap between germline ends came to 10 bases. Germline CDR1 is LNHNV and CDR2 is YYDKDF (reference sequence).

This chain uses TRBV13 with TRBJ2-7; 10 nucleotides agree with TRBD2. Trimming removed 4 bases from V and 0 bases from J; junction bases left unmatched: 9. This CDR3 is 17 amino acids long. In germline, CDR1 is PRHDT, CDR2 FYEKMQ (reference sequence). CDR3 sequence (DNA): TGTGCCAGCAGCTGGAGGGGGACTAGCGTCTACTCCTACGAGCAGTACTTC. This translates into CASSWRGTSVYSYEQYF.

This rearrangement joins TRBV13 to TRBJ2-7; 9 bases are a match to TRBD2. V was pared by 5 bases and J by 0 bases, with 8 bases of the junction left unmatched. Per the germline V gene, CDR1 is PRHDT and CDR2 is FYEKMQ (reference sequence). The CDR3 totals 16 residues. The CDR3 loop is CASSPPPGLASYEQYF. CDR3 coding DNA: TGTGCCAGCAGCCCCCCCCCGGGACTAGCCTCCTACGAGCAGTACTTC. Together with reference TRBV13 and TRBJ2-7, the CDR3 gives the full variable domain: AAGVIQSPRHLIKEKRETATLKCYPIPRHDTVYWYQQGPGQDPQFLISFYEKMQSDKGSIPDRFSAQQFSDYHSELNMSSLELGDSALYFCASSPPPGLASYEQYFGPGTRLTVT.

The chain couples TRBV29-1 to TRBJ1-5; 8 bases line up with TRBD1. The trim removed 5 bases at V and 12 bases at J, leaving 18 bases unmatched. This CDR3 is built from 15 residues. The germline V gene encodes CDR1 SQVTM and CDR2 ANQGSEA. The CDR3 spells CSVSLPTGVNQVQHF. For the CDR3, the DNA is TGCAGCGTTTCCCTTCCGACAGGGGTCAATCAGGTCCAGCATTTT.

This sequence joins TRBV18 and TRBJ2-2, with D maybe TRBD1 (5 bases). V gave up 2 bases and J gave up 3 bases, with 16 bases separating them. Germline V gives CDR1 KGHSH, CDR2 LQKENI. The CDR3 sequence is 17 residues long. CDR3 residues: CASSPGASGSHTGELFF. Here the CDR3 DNA reads TGTGCCAGCTCACCAGGGGCCTCTGGTAGCCACACCGGGGAGCTGTTTTTT.

As for this clone: Other DNA sequences in the sample encode the same CDR3. This chain links TRBV18 with TRBJ2-3; D call uncertain. The CDR3 contains 13 residues. V gave up 6 bases and J gave up 6 bases, with 13 bases separating them. Germline lookup yields CDR1 KGHSH and CDR2 LQKENI. CDR3 amino acids: CASSPPLGDTQYF. The CDR3 DNA is TGTGCCAGCTCCCCTCCCCTTGGGGATACGCAGTATTTT.

The chain uses TRBV5-1 and TRBJ1-3, with D unclear. CDR1 is SGHRS, CDR2 YFSETQ, per germline. The CDR3 has 18 residues. Trimming took off 3 bases at V and 0 bases at J, with 19 bases between the two ends. DNA for the CDR3: TGCGCCAGCAGCTCAAGTGGGCGAGACTGGAGCTCTGGAAACACCATATATTTT. Translation gives CASSSSGRDWSSGNTIYF.

The chain is built from TRBV5-1 and TRBJ2-7; 7 nucleotides line up with TRBD2. The CDR3 covers 14 residues. The V gene end was trimmed by 6 bases and the J gene end by 3 bases; junction bases not matched to a gene: 9. Per germline, CDR1 SGHRS and CDR2 YFSETQ. The CDR3 DNA sequence: TGCGCCAGCACCCTGGGGGGAGGGAACTACGAGCAGTACTTC. Translation: CASTLGGGNYEQYF.

For this clone: This CDR3 is also generated by other DNA sequences in the sample. V and J are TRBV2 and TRBJ1-1; D is unclear. V was clipped by 4 bases and J by 2 bases, with 11 bases between them. This CDR3 contains 14 residues. The germline V gene encodes CDR1 SNHLY and CDR2 FYNNEI. CDR3 in amino acids: CASSGEGPNTEAFF. The CDR3 nucleotides are TGTGCCAGCAGTGGGGAAGGCCCTAACACTGAAGCTTTCTTT.

The chain carries TRBV19 and TRBJ1-1, with 11 bases matching TRBD1. V shed 6 bases, J shed 1 base, and the junction held 4 bases outside the gene matches. There are 15 residues in the CDR3. Per germline, CDR1 LNHDA and CDR2 SQIVND (reference sequence). The CDR3 DNA reads TGTGCCAGTAGCCGGACAGGGGGCCGGAACACTGAAGCTTTCTTT. Protein sequence: CASSRTGGRNTEAFF.

CDR3: CASSSLRDSLMEQYF. The CDR3 DNA is TGTGCCAGCAGCTCTCTCCGGGACAGCCTCATGGAGCAGTACTTC. The chain recombines TRBV7-2 with TRBJ2-7, with 7 nucleotides matching TRBD1. The CDR3 is 15 residues long. Losses at the gene ends were 4 bases for V and 7 bases for J; bases not matched to a gene: 13. Germline V gene sequence: CDR1 SGHTA, CDR2 FQGNSA.